These 23 T cell receptor beta chains share one sample of origin, sequenced in a study of cytomegalovirus exposure and HLA in healthy donors. A multiplex PCR was run with 60 Vbeta primers and 13 Jbeta primers. TCRdb keeps only in-frame clones here, not all; method: immunoSEQ multiplex PCR. The table lists 90,000 or so clones, about 77% of them singletons. Sequencing was carried out using PBMCs. The receptors derive from a man aged 60-69 years in good health and CMV-seronegative.

The DNA for the CDR3 is TGTGCCAGCAGCCATCCAGATCGCTATGGCTACACCTTC. Protein: CASSHPDRYGYTF. The chain couples TRBV5-4 to TRBJ1-2; D call uncertain. CDR3 length equals 13 residues. V gave up 4 bases and J gave up 4 bases, with 11 bases separating them. CDR1 SGHNT and CDR2 YYREEE come from the germline V gene (reference sequence).

The chain recombines TRBV11-3 with TRBJ2-1; TRBD1 might be the D (7 bases). Germline CDR1 is SGHNT and CDR2 is YENEEA. The CDR3 has 15 amino acids. The V end lost 5 bases, the J end lost 3 bases, and 14 bases lay between the germline ends. In DNA, the CDR3 is TGTGCCAGCAGCCCCGCAGGGGGGAACTACAATGAGCAGTTCTTC. Protein product: CASSPAGGNYNEQFF.

This clone was counted only a few times. The rearrangement joins TRBV19 to TRBJ2-7, with 14 positions matching TRBD2. V shed 11 bases and J 1 base; nucleotides not matched to a gene: 10. The CDR3 extends over 16 amino acids. Germline values: CDR1 LNHDA, CDR2 SQIVND (reference sequence). CDR3 region: CAPIPTSGGVSYEQYF. CDR3 nucleotides: TGTGCCCCTATACCGACTAGCGGGGGGGTTTCCTACGAGCAGTACTTC.

The chain employs TRBV28 and TRBJ2-1; 9 bases match TRBD1. The germline CDR1 and CDR2 sequences are MDHEN and SYDVKM. The J segment lost 6 bases and the V segment lost 10 bases, leaving 7 bases of the junction unmatched. This CDR3 is built from 13 residues. The CDR3 sequence is CATNPTGGNEQFF. The CDR3 DNA sequence: TGTGCCACTAACCCGACAGGGGGCAATGAGCAGTTCTTC.

V is TRBV5-1 and J is TRBJ2-5; 8 bases match TRBD2. CDR3 length: 14 residues. The germline CDR1 and CDR2 sequences are SGHRS and YFSETQ. The ends lost 5 bases at V and 0 bases at J; junction bases unmatched: 3. The chain's CDR3 is CASRQTSDQETQYF. CDR3 nucleotides: TGCGCCAGCAGACAGACTAGCGACCAAGAGACCCAGTACTTC.

The chain links TRBV6-1 to TRBJ1-4; D is unclear. V shed 6 bases and J shed 8 bases, with 13 bases lying between them. The germline CDR1 and CDR2 sequences are MNHNS and SASEGT. This CDR3 is built from 13 residues. The CDR3 bases are TGTGCCAGCAGGATGGGCCTGGGCGAAAAACTGTTTTTT. Translated: CASRMGLGEKLFF.

This chain joins TRBV6-1 and TRBJ2-2; a possible D gene is TRBD1 (7 bases). V lost 11 bases and J lost 1, with 11 bases in between. Germline V gene lookup returns CDR1 MNHNS and CDR2 SASEGT. This CDR3 has 13 amino acids. This CDR3 is CAAGQQNTGELFF. The CDR3 DNA sequence: TGTGCCGCGGGACAGCAGAACACCGGGGAGCTGTTTTTT.

The rearrangement joins TRBV7-2 to TRBJ2-5; D unclear. The CDR3 loop spans 12 amino acids. From germline, CDR1 is SGHTA and CDR2 FQGNSA. V was cut by 5 bases and J by 13 bases, with 17 bases left in between. This CDR3 reads CASSPLSSSPYF. The CDR3 DNA reads TGTGCCAGCAGCCCCCTATCGAGTAGCCCGTACTTC.

This clone was recorded once. The chain recombines TRBV9 with TRBJ1-1; 8 bases align to TRBD1. The V segment lost 4 bases and the J segment 9 bases; nucleotides outside the gene matches: 5. From germline, CDR1 is SGDLS and CDR2 YYNGEE. The CDR3 extends over 12 amino acids. The CDR3 here is CASSPDRVQAFF. The CDR3 DNA reads TGTGCCAGCAGCCCGGACAGGGTTCAAGCTTTCTTT.

The CDR3 loop is CASSLGAYSQETQYF. CDR3 bases: TGTGCCAGCAGCTTGGGCGCCTATAGCCAAGAGACCCAGTACTTC. This chain links TRBV11-2 with TRBJ2-5; D ambiguous. Trimming shortened V by 3 bases and J by 1 base, and 12 bases separated the two germline ends. The CDR3 is 15 amino acids. Germline V gives CDR1 SGHAT, CDR2 FQNNGV.

The chain recombines TRBV4-1 with TRBJ2-3, with 9 bases fitting TRBD2. CDR3 length: 17 residues. V was clipped by 2 bases and J by 0 bases; unmatched bases: 6. The germline V gene has CDR1 MGHRA and CDR2 YSYEKL. The CDR3 sequence: CASSQYSGGTSTDTQYF. The CDR3, as DNA: TGCGCCAGCAGCCAATACAGCGGGGGGACTAGCACAGATACGCAGTATTTT.

The count of this clone is one. The chain employs TRBV12-5 and TRBJ1-1; perhaps TRBD1 as D (6 bases). V dropped 6 bases and J dropped 2 bases, with 16 bases sitting between them. The CDR3 covers 15 residues. Germline-derived CDR1 and CDR2 are LGHNT and FRNRAP. CDR3 residues: CASGTGHLVNTEAFF. Written as DNA, the CDR3 is TGTGCTAGTGGCACGGGACACTTGGTAAACACTGAAGCTTTCTTT.

This clone was seen just once. This chain uses TRBV9 with TRBJ2-2; D remains unclear. V was trimmed by 4 bases and J by 6 bases, leaving 7 bases between them. The CDR3 loop spans 12 amino acids. Germline V gene sequence: CDR1 SGDLS, CDR2 YYNGEE. The CDR3: CASSYLAGELFF. CDR3 DNA: TGTGCCAGCAGCTATCTTGCCGGGGAGCTGTTTTTT.

The chain joins TRBV5-4 to TRBJ2-1, with 12 bases that match TRBD2. The CDR3 loop spans 15 amino acids. CDR1 and CDR2 (germline): SGHNT, YYREEE (reference sequence). J lost 0 bases, V lost 10 bases, and 5 bases had no gene match. This CDR3 is CAVQLAGGSYNEQFF. CDR3 nucleotide sequence: TGTGCCGTTCAACTAGCGGGGGGCTCCTACAATGAGCAGTTCTTC.

This clone was found once. The rearrangement links TRBV5-1 to TRBJ2-7; 7 nucleotides agree with TRBD2. The J segment lost 2 bases and the V segment lost 0 bases, leaving 11 bases of the junction unmatched. Germline CDR1 and CDR2: SGHRS and YFSETQ. The CDR3 contains 17 residues. The CDR3 DNA sequence: TGCGCCAGCAGCTTGGTCGTCGCGACGGGGGGACCCTACGAGCAGTACTTC. It yields the protein CASSLVVATGGPYEQYF. Combining the CDR3 with reference TRBV5-1 and TRBJ2-7 gives the whole variable domain KAGVTQTPRYLIKTRGQQVTLSCSPISGHRSVSWYQQTPGQGLQFLFEYFSETQRNKGNFPGRFSGRQFSNSRSEMNVSTLELGDSALYLCASSLVVATGGPYEQYFGPGTRLTVT.

The chain has TRBV29-1 and TRBJ2-1; D is perhaps TRBD2 (5 bases). V gave up 5 bases and J gave up 10 bases, with 15 bases separating them. The germline V gene has CDR1 SQVTM and CDR2 ANQGSEA. The CDR3 has 12 amino acids. The CDR3 is CSVFGMIGEQFF. The CDR3 coding sequence is TGCAGCGTTTTCGGGATGATTGGAGAGCAGTTCTTC.

This chain uses TRBV29-1 with TRBJ2-1; TRBD2 matches at 9 bases. Germline V gene data show CDR1 as SQVTM and CDR2 as ANQGSEA. This CDR3 has 13 residues. V was pared by 5 bases and J by 4 bases, with 3 bases of the junction left unmatched. CDR3 amino acids: CSVPSGGYNEQFF. The CDR3 nucleotides read TGCAGCGTTCCGAGCGGGGGGTACAATGAGCAGTTCTTC.

There are a few counts of this clone. The V and J genes are TRBV30 and TRBJ1-1; weak D call: TRBD1 (5 bases). The CDR3 spans 12 residues. The V and J ends lost 6 bases and 2 bases respectively, with 10 bases between them. Germline V gives CDR1 GTSNPN, CDR2 SVGIG (reference sequence). CDR3 sequence: CACVQDNTEAFF. The DNA of the CDR3 is TGTGCCTGCGTACAGGACAACACTGAAGCTTTCTTT.

The table lists this clone with a few counts. The chain uses TRBV10-1 and TRBJ2-7; tentative D call: TRBD1 (5 bases). The CDR3 is made up of 12 amino acids. Germline loops: CDR1 WNHNN, CDR2 SYGVQD (reference sequence). With 6 bases removed from V and 3 bases from J, the gap between germline ends came to 9 bases. CDR3 sequence (DNA): TGCGCCAGCAGCACGGACATCTACGAGCAGTACTTC. Its translation: CASSTDIYEQYF.

The chain has TRBV11-2 and TRBJ2-3, with 14 positions matching TRBD2. This CDR3 has 17 amino acids. The ends lost 2 bases at V and 5 bases at J; junction bases unmatched: 6. Germline lookup yields CDR1 SGHAT and CDR2 FQNNGV. The CDR3: CASSLRGLAGAQDTQYF. The CDR3 coding sequence is TGTGCCAGCAGCTTACGGGGACTAGCGGGGGCCCAAGATACGCAGTATTTT. The whole variable domain, remainder taken from reference TRBV11-2 and TRBJ2-3, is EAGVAQSPRYKIIEKRQSVAFWCNPISGHATLYWYQQILGQGPKLLIQFQNNGVVDDSQLPKDRFSAERLKGVDSTLKIQPAKLEDSAVYLCASSLRGLAGAQDTQYFGPGTRLTVL.

The chain links TRBV13 to TRBJ2-1; 7 bases align to TRBD1. The CDR3 is 13 residues long. The germline V gene encodes CDR1 PRHDT and CDR2 FYEKMQ (reference sequence). V dropped 8 bases and J dropped 7; count of bases not matched to a gene: 8. CDR3 sequence: CASGRQGRNEQFF. The CDR3 bases are TGTGCCAGCGGGCGACAGGGACGGAATGAGCAGTTCTTC.

The chain employs TRBV10-3 and TRBJ1-6; no clear D. The CDR3 loop spans 15 amino acids. CDR1 and CDR2 from the germline V gene are ENHRY and SYGVKD. Trimming pared 0 bases from V and 6 bases from J, leaving 9 bases between. This chain's CDR3 is CAISESTVINSPLHF. For the CDR3, the DNA is TGTGCCATCAGTGAGTCCACAGTGATTAATTCACCCCTCCACTTT.

This chain connects TRBV2 to TRBJ1-1, with TRBD1 identical over 10 bases. This CDR3 spans 12 amino acids. CDR1 and CDR2 (germline): SNHLY, FYNNEI. Trimming cost V 5 bases and J 10 bases; bases outside gene matches: 4. The DNA of the CDR3 is TGTGCCAGCAGTCCGTGGGACAGGGGAGCTTTCTTT. Translating gives CASSPWDRGAFF.